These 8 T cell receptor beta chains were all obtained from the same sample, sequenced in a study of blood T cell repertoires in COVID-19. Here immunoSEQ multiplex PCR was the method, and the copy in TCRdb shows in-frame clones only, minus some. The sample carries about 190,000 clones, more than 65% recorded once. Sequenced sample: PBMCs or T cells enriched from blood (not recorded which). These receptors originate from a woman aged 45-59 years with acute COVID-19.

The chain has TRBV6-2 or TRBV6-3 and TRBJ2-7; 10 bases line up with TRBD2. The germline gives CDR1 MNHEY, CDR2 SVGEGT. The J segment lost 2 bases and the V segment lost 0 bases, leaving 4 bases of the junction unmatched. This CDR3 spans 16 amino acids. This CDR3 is CASSYSERGGPYEQYV. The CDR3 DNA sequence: TGTGCCAGCAGTTACTCGGAGCGGGGGGGCCCCTACGAGCAGTACGTC.

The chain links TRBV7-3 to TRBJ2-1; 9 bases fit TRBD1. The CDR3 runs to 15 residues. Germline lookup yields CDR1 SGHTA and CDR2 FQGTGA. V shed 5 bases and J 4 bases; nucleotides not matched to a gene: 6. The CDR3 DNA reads TGTGCCAGCAGCAAAACAGGGGGCGCGTACAATGAGCAGTTCTTC. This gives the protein CASSKTGGAYNEQFF. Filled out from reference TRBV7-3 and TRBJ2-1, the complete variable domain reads GAGVSQTPSNKVTEKGKYVELRCDPISGHTALYWYRQSLGQGPEFLIYFQGTGAADDSGLPNDRFFAVRPEGSVSTLKIQRTERGDSAVYLCASSKTGGAYNEQFFGPGTRLTVL.

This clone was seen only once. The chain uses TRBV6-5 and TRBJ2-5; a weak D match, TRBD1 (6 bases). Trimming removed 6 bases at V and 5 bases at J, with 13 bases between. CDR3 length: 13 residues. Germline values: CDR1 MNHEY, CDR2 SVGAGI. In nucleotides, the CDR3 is TGTGCCAGCAGCTACAGGGAGATGGAGACCCAGTACTTC. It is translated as CASSYREMETQYF.

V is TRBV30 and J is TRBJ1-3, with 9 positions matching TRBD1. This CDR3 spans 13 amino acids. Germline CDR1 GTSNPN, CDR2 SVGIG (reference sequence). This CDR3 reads CDGWGQGGNTIYF. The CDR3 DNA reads TGTGACGGATGGGGACAGGGAGGAAACACCATATATTTT.

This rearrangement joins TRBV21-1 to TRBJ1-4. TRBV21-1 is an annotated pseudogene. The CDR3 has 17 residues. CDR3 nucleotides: TGTGCCAGCAGCAAAGAATGCGGGGTTGGGGAGAATGAAAAACTGTTTTTT. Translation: CASSKECGVGENEKLFF.

The CDR3 spells CASSRGGTDTQYF. The CDR3 nucleotides are TGTGCCAGCAGTCGCGGGGGCACAGATACGCAGTATTTT. The chain has TRBV27 and TRBJ2-3, with a weak D call TRBD2 (6 bases). Trimming pared 5 bases from V and 1 base from J, leaving 7 bases between. This CDR3 is 13 amino acids long. CDR1 is MNHEY and CDR2 is SMNVEV in the germline V gene (reference sequence).

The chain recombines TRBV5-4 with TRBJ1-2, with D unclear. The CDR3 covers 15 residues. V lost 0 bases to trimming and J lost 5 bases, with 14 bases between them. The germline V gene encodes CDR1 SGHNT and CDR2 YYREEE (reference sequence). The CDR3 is CASSLGTGAYYGYTF. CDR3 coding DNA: TGTGCCAGCAGCTTGGGTACTGGAGCATATTATGGCTACACCTTC.

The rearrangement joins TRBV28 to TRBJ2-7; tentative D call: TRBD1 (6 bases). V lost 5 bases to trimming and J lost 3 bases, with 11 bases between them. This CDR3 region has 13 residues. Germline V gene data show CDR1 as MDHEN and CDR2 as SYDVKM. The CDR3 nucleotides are TGTGCCAGCAGTCAGCTCAGGGGCTACGAGCAGTACGTC. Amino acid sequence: CASSQLRGYEQYV.